This T cell receptor beta chain was sequenced for a study of blood T cell repertoires in COVID-19. Study overall: Whether acute or convalescent, the COVID-19 samples came from the United States, Italy and Spain. T cells, B-cell-depleted T cells, or PBMCs provided the cDNA or gDNA that served as material.

During active infection, Seattle patients enrolled and were then monitored through disease. The CDR3 extends over 17 amino acids. Trimming shortened V by 4 bases and J by 4 bases, and 21 bases separated the two germline ends. Germline V CDR1 and CDR2: SGHRS, YFSETQ. Original processing notes: Amplifying reference gene primers gave estimates of nucleated cell counts. The method was immunoSEQ multiplex PCR; TCRdb's version includes in-frame clones alone and lacks a portion of them. That table supplies the V and J calls and clone size; D and trimming were determined from the DNA. The table has 96,000 or so clones, about four fifths seen once.

This TCR derives from a man of 80 years or more with COVID-19, enrolled during active disease. Sample: peripheral blood. The genes are TRBV5-1 and TRBJ2-1; tentatively, D is TRBD2 (6 bases). CDR3 bases: TGCGCCAGCAGCAGATTAATAGGACGGGGGACTTACAATGAGCAGTTCTTC. This encodes CASSRLIGRGTYNEQFF.